Listed below are T cell receptor beta chains from one sample, sequenced in a study of blood T cell repertoires in COVID-19. Repertoires were generated with immunoSEQ multiplex PCR, while TCRdb's copy carries only in-frame clones and drops some. Counted here are approximately 350,000 clones, roughly 90% occurring once; the ten biggest clones make up approximately 3%. Specimen: peripheral blood. The receptors here all came from a woman in her twenties or thirties with COVID-19, enrolled during active disease. Each CDR3 is given with its conserved first and last residue. D genes are given only for firm matches. Clone size is given for some rows only: seen once, a few or many times, or a class if the clone is expanded.

- TRBD1 TRBJ2-7 TRBV10-3 TGTGCCATCAGTGAGTCCGGGACAGGGCCGATATCCGAGCAGTACTTC CAISESGTGPISEQYF
- - TRBJ2-3 TRBV29-1 TGCAGCGTTCTGGGGAGGACAGATACGCAGTATTTT CSVLGRTDTQYF
- TRBD2 TRBJ2-7 TRBV11-3 TGTGCCAGCAGCCGCCGGGGGGGACGGAATCCCTACGAGCAGTACTTC CASSRRGGRNPYEQYF
- - TRBJ1-5 TRBV6-2/TRBV6-3 TGTGCCAGCAGTTACTCGGTGGGAGCTCAGCCCCAGCATTTT CASSYSVGAQPQHF
- TRBD1 TRBJ2-7 TRBV7-2 TGTGCCAGCAGCTTAGATGGGACAGGCCTGTACGAGCAGTACTTC CASSLDGTGLYEQYF
- - TRBJ2-1 TRBV29-1 TGCAGCGTTGAATGGAGGCCAGGGAGGAGTTTGGGGCAGTTCTTC CSVEWRPGRSLGQFF
few - TRBJ1-6 TRBV6-2/TRBV6-3 TGTGCCAGCAGTTACGGGCGGGATGGACCCCTCCACTTT CASSYGRDGPLHF
- - TRBJ1-4 TRBV30 TGTGCCTGGAGTGTAGGCGGAGGCGCTGAAAAACTGTTTTTT CAWSVGGGAEKLFF
- - TRBJ1-3 TRBV9 TGTGCCTCCGGGCTGGCGGGGATGTCTGGAAACACCATATATTTT CASGLAGMSGNTIYF
- TRBD1 TRBJ2-2 TRBV5-1 TGCGCCAGCAGTCCGGGACAGGGAGAAACCGGGGAGCTGTTTTTT CASSPGQGETGELFF
- - TRBJ2-3 TRBV10-1 TGCGCCAGCAGTGAGAATATCGGGAGAACAGATACGCAGTATTTT CASSENIGRTDTQYF
few TRBD1 TRBJ1-1 TRBV2 TGTGCCAGCAGTTCTCCGGGACAGGGGGCTTTTGAAGCTTTCTTT CASSSPGQGAFEAFF
- TRBD2 TRBJ2-1 TRBV29-1 TGCAGCGTCCCTAGCGGGACTGTCGATGAGCAGTTCTTC CSVPSGTVDEQFF
- - TRBJ1-4 TRBV4-3 TGCGCCAGCAGCCAAGATTGGGGCCGGACTAATGAAAAACTGTTTTTT CASSQDWGRTNEKLFF